This T cell receptor (beta chain) stems from a study of a mutant IDH1 vaccine in newly diagnosed glioma. Study-level information: A roughly 60% male, approximately 38% female split and a mean age of around 41 years characterized treated patients. Patients were pretreated with radiotherapy, temozolomide, or both, mostly both. Points from the study as a whole: Immune responses induced by vaccination arose in 90% to 95% of the patients.

V was trimmed by 5 bases and J by 2 bases, leaving 5 bases between them. CDR3 size: 12 residues. CDR1 is SEHNR, CDR2 FQNEAQ, per germline (reference sequence). Concerning this clone itself: Its antigen is not known.

Sequencing used immunoSEQ multiplex PCR; TCRdb keeps in-frame clones, though not all of them. The sample records around 63,000 clones, about 90% being singletons. Documented time point: baseline, week 1 (first vaccination visit). Treatment described: pre-vaccination baseline after standard-of-care therapy. New WHO grade 3 or 4 astrocytomas that were IDH1-mutant and ATRX-lost had been found in donors. This sequence originates from a man between 50 and 59 years old with glioma. This chain uses TRBV7-9 with TRBJ2-3; no reliable D call. The sample here was PBMCs, taken from a glioma patient treated with radiotherapy, temozolomide or both. CDR3 residues: CASSRLTDTQYF. CDR3 bases: TGTGCCAGCAGCCGACTCACAGATACGCAGTATTTT. The full variable domain, with the rest looked up from reference TRBV7-9 and TRBJ2-3, is DTGVSQNPRHKITKRGQNVTFRCDPISEHNRLYWYRQTLGQGPEFLTYFQNEAQLEKSRLLSDRFSAERPKGSFSTLEIQRTEQGDSAMYLCASSRLTDTQYFGPGTRLTVL.